This TCR beta chain was recovered during a study of identical twins (dated by TCRdb to about 2016). Notes on the research overall: The study deep-sequenced TCR alpha and beta repertoires from monozygotic twins, unrelated adults of various ages and cord blood to test whether fetal clonotypes persist. Replicate twin experiments were performed at different times using different library preparation protocols to rule out contamination. Beyond this particular receptor, the publication reports: Invariant T cells such as MAIT and iNKT could partly confound zero-insertion analyses, although diverse VJ usage argued against such confounding for most clonotypes. Fewer insertions were carried by abundant cord blood beta clonotypes; a weaker similar trend was observed in young adult naive repertoires, while no such trend was observed in memory repertoires. Recombination models systematically underestimated out-of-frame TCR alpha sharing in monozygotic twins but agreed with sharing between unrelated individuals. Compared with coincidental sharing between unrelated individuals, an excess of low generation-probability sequences was observed among out-of-frame TCR alpha sequences shared between twins. Because the same donors could not be followed over many years, the conclusions depended on cross-sectional statistical analysis. A weaker excess of twin sharing was found in beta out-of-frame sequences because the signal-to-noise ratio was lowered by fewer shared sequences.

This clonotype was seen only a few times. It lacks a known antigen. There are no base qualities to consult, and no much larger clone falls within one base. The library was obtained by 5' RACE. The sample was run on an Illumina HiSeq 2000. Template switching introduced a universal primer binding site; the final cDNA contained a unique molecular identifier, enabling accurate counting of TCR cDNA molecules. Specific primers in the conserved constant-segment region were used to synthesize first-strand cDNA for TCR alpha and beta chains. To control for contamination, each cDNA library was double barcoded with a SMART-Mk sample barcode plus Illumina barcodes. TruSeq adapter sequences along with Illumina sample barcodes were introduced in two successive PCR steps. The Illumina HiSeq platform was used with custom primers to sequence TCR alpha and beta cDNA libraries. The original pipeline was this. Unique molecular identifiers were extracted from raw reads with MiGEC, and CDR3 positions were determined with MiXCR. For each individual, recombination models were inferred using an EM algorithm with the repgenHMM and IGoR tools. Shared clonotype analysis was performed with the tcR package in R, normalizing sharing by the product of cloneset sizes. To study raw recombination without the effects of thymic and clonal selection, out-of-frame nonproductive sequences were analyzed. The public reads were reanalyzed by TCRdb: fastp trimming at Q25, MiXCR alignment, in-frame beta chains only. Under each unique CDR3 protein, matching rows form one entry showing the most common genes and DNA. Clone size and V and J calls follow TCRdb, not the original study. The sample table shows some 500,000 distinct CDR3 sequences, and approximately 22% are seen once. The ten largest clones take up 0.91% of the sample.

Deletion took 0 bases off V and 3 bases off J, with a span of 18 bases between the germline ends. Its CDR3 holds 16 amino acids, cysteine through phenylalanine. The CDR3 DNA has 48 bases and is translated from base 1. CDR1 and CDR2, per the germline V gene (reference sequence), are DFQATT and SNEGSKA. All donors were healthy Caucasians. The twin cohort consisted of three pairs of female monozygotic twins, all aged roughly 18 to 29 years. Positive isolation kits from Invitrogen were used to isolate CD4+ and CD8+ T cell populations. The same data also went into a second study, on T cells expressing NK-cell markers. In that second paper, the authors write: TCR beta-chain repertoires were profiled in sorted CD3+CD56+NKG2C+, CD3+CD56+NKG2C- and CD3+CD56-NKG2C+ T-cell subsets from fewer than 10 donors. Of the eight sequenced donors, seven were found to be HCMV-seropositive and one was found to be HCMV-seronegative. To restrict sorting to alphabetaTCR-expressing T cells, an anti-gammadeltaTCR antibody was added in several experiments. In more than five donors, the dominant CD3+CD56+NKG2C+ clonotypes were found to rank among the top 10 CD8+ clonotypes and to make up about 1.0-8% of CD8+ T cells. Those dominant clonotypes were again the most abundant among CD3+CD56-NKG2C+ cells in a handful of donors, at about 28.3-60.1%. Whether the expanded NKG2C-expressing T cell clones were specific for HCMV antigens was left unclear. The eight sequenced donors were randomly selected healthy volunteers, three men and five women. HCMV-specific IgG was detected in serum with a commercial ELISA kit to determine HCMV serostatus. MIGEC was used to demultiplex reads and group the reads by UMI, and MiTCR was used to assemble and quantify clonotypes. Only TCR cDNA sequences supported by at least two reads were kept to exclude erroneous sequences. The tcR package was used for downstream repertoire analysis, with clonotypes matched between fractions based on CDR3 nucleotide sequence plus V segment. Antigen specificity was annotated against VDJdb with VDJmatch, allowing one amino acid substitution in CDR3.

The sequence was obtained from a woman aged 18-29 years in good health. In this chain, TRBV20-1 is recombined with TRBJ2-7; 6 matching bases give a weak D call of TRBD2. Sequencing was performed on CD4+ T cells sorted from blood. DNA sequence: TGCAGTGCTAGAGATCGGCTGCGGGGAACCCTCTACGAGCAGTACTTC. The resulting protein is CSARDRLRGTLYEQYF.